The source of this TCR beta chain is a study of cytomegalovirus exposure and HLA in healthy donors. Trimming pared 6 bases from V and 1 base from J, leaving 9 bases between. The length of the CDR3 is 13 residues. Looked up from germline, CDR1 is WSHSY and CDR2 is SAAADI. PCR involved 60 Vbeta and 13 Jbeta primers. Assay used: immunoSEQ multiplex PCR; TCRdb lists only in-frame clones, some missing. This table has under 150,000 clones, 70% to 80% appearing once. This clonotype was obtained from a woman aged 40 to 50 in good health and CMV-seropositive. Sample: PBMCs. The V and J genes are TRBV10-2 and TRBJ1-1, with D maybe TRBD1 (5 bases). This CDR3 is CASRTAKNTEAFF. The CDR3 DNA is TGCGCCAGCAGGACAGCGAAGAACACTGAAGCTTTCTTT.